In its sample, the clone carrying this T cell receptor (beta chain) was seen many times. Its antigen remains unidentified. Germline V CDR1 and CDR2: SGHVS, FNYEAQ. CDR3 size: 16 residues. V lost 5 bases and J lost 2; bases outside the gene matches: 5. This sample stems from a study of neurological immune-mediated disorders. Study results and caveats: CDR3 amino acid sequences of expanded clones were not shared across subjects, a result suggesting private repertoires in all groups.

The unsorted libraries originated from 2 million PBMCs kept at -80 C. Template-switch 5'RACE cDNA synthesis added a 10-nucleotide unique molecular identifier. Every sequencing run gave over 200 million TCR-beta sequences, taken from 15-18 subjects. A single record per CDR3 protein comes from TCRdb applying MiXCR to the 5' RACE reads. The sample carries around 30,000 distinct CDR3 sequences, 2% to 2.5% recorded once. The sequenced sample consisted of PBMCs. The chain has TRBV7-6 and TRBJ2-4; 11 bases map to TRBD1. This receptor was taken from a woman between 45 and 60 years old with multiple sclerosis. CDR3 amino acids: CASSPGQGVTKNIQYF. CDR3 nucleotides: TGTGCCAGCAGCCCGGGACAGGGGGTAACCAAAAACATTCAGTACTTC.